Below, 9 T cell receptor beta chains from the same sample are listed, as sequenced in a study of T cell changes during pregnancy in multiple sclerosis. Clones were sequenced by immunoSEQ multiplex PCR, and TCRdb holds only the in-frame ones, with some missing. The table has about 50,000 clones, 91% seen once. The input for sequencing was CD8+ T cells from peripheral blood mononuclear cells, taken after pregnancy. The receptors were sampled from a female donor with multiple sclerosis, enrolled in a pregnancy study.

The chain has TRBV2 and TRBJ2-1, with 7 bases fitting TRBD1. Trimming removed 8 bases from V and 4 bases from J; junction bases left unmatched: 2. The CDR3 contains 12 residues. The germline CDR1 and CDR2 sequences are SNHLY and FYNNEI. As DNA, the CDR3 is TGTGCCAGCGTGACAGGGTACAATGAGCAGTTCTTC. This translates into CASVTGYNEQFF. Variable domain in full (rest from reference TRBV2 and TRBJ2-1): EPEVTQTPSHQVTQMGQEVILRCVPISNHLYFYWYRQILGQKVEFLVSFYNNEISEKSEIFDDQFSVERPDGSNFTLKIRSTKLEDSAMYFCASVTGYNEQFFGPGTRLTVL.

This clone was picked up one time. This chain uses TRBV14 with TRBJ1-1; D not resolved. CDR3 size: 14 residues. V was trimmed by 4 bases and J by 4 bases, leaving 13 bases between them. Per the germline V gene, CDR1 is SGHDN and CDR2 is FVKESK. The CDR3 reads CASSPEPLGTEAFF. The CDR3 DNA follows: TGTGCCAGCAGCCCCGAACCCCTCGGCACTGAAGCTTTCTTT.

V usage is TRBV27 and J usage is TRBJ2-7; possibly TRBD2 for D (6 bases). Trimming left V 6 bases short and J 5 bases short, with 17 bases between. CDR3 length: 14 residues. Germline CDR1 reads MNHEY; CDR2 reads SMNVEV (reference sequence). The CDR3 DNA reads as TGTGCCAGCAGCACCGCGGAGGGAATCGACGAGCAGTACTTC. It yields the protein CASSTAEGIDEQYF.

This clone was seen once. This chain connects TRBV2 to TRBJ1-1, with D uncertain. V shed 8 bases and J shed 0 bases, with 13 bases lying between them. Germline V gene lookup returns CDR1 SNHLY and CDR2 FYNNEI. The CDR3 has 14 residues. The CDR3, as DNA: TGTGCCAGCTCTGAGTCAGGTGTGAACACTGAAGCTTTCTTT. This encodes CASSESGVNTEAFF.

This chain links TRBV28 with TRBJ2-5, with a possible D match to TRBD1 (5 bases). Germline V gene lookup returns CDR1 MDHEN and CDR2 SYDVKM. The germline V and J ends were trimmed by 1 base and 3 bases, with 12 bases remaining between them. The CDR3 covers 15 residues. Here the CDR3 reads CASSLSRVAKETQYF. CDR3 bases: TGTGCCAGCAGTTTATCCAGGGTGGCAAAAGAGACCCAGTACTTC.

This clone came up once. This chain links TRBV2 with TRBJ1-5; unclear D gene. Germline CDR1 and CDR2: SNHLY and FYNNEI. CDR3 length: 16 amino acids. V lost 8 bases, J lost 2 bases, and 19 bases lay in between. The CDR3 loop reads CASAGKGSLGNQPQHF. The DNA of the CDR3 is TGTGCCAGCGCAGGAAAAGGATCGTTGGGCAATCAGCCCCAGCATTTT.

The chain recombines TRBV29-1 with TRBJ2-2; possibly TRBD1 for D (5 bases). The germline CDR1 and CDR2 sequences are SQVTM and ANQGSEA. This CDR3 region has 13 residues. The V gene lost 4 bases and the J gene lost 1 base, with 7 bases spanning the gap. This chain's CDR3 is CSVGQRNTGELFF. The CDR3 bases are TGCAGCGTTGGACAGAGGAACACCGGGGAGCTGTTTTTT.

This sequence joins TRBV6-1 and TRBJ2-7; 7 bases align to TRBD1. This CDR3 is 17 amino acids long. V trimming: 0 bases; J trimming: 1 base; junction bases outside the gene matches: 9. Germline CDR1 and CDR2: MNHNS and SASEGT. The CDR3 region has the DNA TGTGCCAGCAGTGAAGCCAGGCAACAGGGGTGGTCCTACGAGCAGTACTTC. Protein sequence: CASSEARQQGWSYEQYF.

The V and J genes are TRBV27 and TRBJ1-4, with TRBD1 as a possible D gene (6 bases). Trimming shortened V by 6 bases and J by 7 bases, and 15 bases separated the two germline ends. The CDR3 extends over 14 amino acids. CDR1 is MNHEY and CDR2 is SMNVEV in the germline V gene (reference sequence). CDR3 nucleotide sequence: TGTGCCAGCAGACCAGGGGATTCGGGTGAAAAACTGTTTTTT. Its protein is CASRPGDSGEKLFF.